Below, 22 T cell receptor beta chains from the same sample are listed, as sequenced in a study of blood T cells in healthy people across ages. Then a second PCR, running about 7 to 11 cycles, was carried out with a sample-barcoded 5' primer and a J-beta primer mix. TCRdb ran MiXCR on the 5' RACE reads and lists one entry per CDR3 protein. The sample yields some 1,800,000 distinct CDR3 sequences, about two fifths seen once. Sample: blood. Every receptor here comes from a human donor in good health.

This clonotype was seen a handful of times. This chain joins TRBV5-1 and TRBJ2-7, with TRBD1 as a possible D gene (6 bases). Germline CDR1 is SGHRS and CDR2 is YFSETQ. Deletions cut 2 bases from V and 4 bases from J, with 19 bases between. The CDR3 is made up of 16 amino acids. DNA of the CDR3: TGCGCCAGCAGCTTCTTAATGGGGCAGGGGATTTACGAGCAGTACTTC. It encodes CASSFLMGQGIYEQYF.

This clonotype was found a few times. The genes are TRBV12-3 or TRBV12-4 and TRBJ1-2; D ambiguous. V lost 1 base and J lost 3, with 9 bases in between. This CDR3 comprises 14 residues. CDR3 sequence (DNA): TGTGCCAGCAGTTTAGTTCACGTCGACTATGGCTACACCTTC. This translates into CASSLVHVDYGYTF.

This clonotype was seen only a few times. The chain employs TRBV13 and TRBJ1-6; possible D gene TRBD1, 5 bases. Per the germline V gene, CDR1 is PRHDT and CDR2 is FYEKMQ (reference sequence). Trimming pared 11 bases from V and 5 bases from J, leaving 19 bases between. This CDR3 is 15 amino acids long. CDR3 coding DNA: TGTGCCGGCAAGGAAGGCGACAGAGATAATTCACCCCTCCACTTT. Translating gives CAGKEGDRDNSPLHF. The full variable domain, its missing parts supplied by reference TRBV13 and TRBJ1-6, is AAGVIQSPRHLIKEKRETATLKCYPIPRHDTVYWYQQGPGQDPQFLISFYEKMQSDKGSIPDRFSAQQFSDYHSELNMSSLELGDSALYFCAGKEGDRDNSPLHFGNGTRLTVT.

As for this clonotype: The junction does not match germline at one end; this may be a read error. This rearrangement joins TRBV7-9 to TRBJ1-1; D unresolved. The CDR3 runs 14 residues. Germline V CDR1 and CDR2: SEHNR, FQNEAQ (reference sequence). Here the CDR3 reads CASSPAVGYTEAFF. CDR3 coding DNA: TGTGCCAGCAGCCCTGCGGTGGGGTACACTGAGGCTTTCTTT.

This chain joins TRBV5-8 and TRBJ2-3, with D unresolved. The CDR3 has 14 residues. The germline CDR1 and CDR2 sequences are SGHTS and YDEGEE. Trimming removed 4 bases from V and 5 bases from J, with 14 bases in between. CDR3 nucleotide sequence: TGTGCCAGCAGCCGAAAGACGTGGGTAGATACGCAGTATTTT. Translated: CASSRKTWVDTQYF.

V usage is TRBV7-2 and J usage is TRBJ1-1; D gene unclear. Germline V gives CDR1 SGHTA, CDR2 FQGNSA. V dropped 5 bases and J dropped 3 bases, with 10 bases sitting between them. The CDR3 is 13 amino acids. The CDR3 DNA sequence: TGTGCCAGCAGCGGCTCGGCGTACACTGAAGCTTTCTTT. It specifies CASSGSAYTEAFF.

The rearrangement joins TRBV24-1 to TRBJ2-5, with 14 bases that match TRBD2. The J call may be incorrect, as the DNA end agrees better with TRBJ2-7. CDR3 length: 16 residues. Germline V gene data show CDR1 as KGHDR and CDR2 as SFDVKD. CDR3 sequence reads: CATSDPTSGGVYEQYF. As DNA, the CDR3 is TGTGCCACCAGTGACCCGACTAGCGGGGGGGTCTACGAGCAGTACTTC.

J is TRBJ1-2 and V is TRBV20-1; 7 nucleotides line up with TRBD1. Germline V gene data show CDR1 as DFQATT and CDR2 as SNEGSKA (reference sequence). The CDR3 runs to 15 residues. V was pared by 5 bases and J by 6 bases, with 15 bases of the junction left unmatched. The CDR3 sequence: CSAPLPLTGPHGYTF. The CDR3 coding sequence is TGCAGTGCTCCTCTTCCCTTGACAGGGCCTCATGGCTACACCTTC.

The chain combines TRBV28 with TRBJ2-5, with 7 bases identical to TRBD1. The CDR3 loop spans 15 amino acids. CDR1 is MDHEN, CDR2 SYDVKM, per germline. The V segment lost 4 bases and the J segment 4 bases; nucleotides outside the gene matches: 9. The DNA of the CDR3 is TGTGCCAGCAGTTACATATCGACAGGGCGAGAGACCCAGTACTTC. Translated, it gives CASSYISTGRETQYF.

This sequence joins TRBV7-2 and TRBJ2-1; 9 positions agree with TRBD2. CDR1 SGHTA and CDR2 FQGNSA come from the germline V gene. The ends lost 5 bases at V and 8 bases at J; junction bases unmatched: 7. The CDR3 spans 14 residues. The CDR3 region is CASSIQRGAHEQFF. The CDR3 DNA follows: TGTGCCAGCAGCATCCAGCGGGGGGCTCATGAGCAGTTCTTC.

V usage is TRBV5-1 and J usage is TRBJ2-1; 9 nucleotides agree with TRBD1. Germline trimming cut 6 bases from V and 10 bases from J; bases unmatched to any gene: 11. The germline CDR1 and CDR2 sequences are SGHRS and YFSETQ. The CDR3 is 14 residues long. The CDR3 region has the DNA TGCGCCAGCAACCAGGTACAGGGGGCTGGAGAGCAGTTCTTC. Translating gives CASNQVQGAGEQFF.

This clonotype was detected only a few times. This chain uses TRBV29-1 with TRBJ2-2, with 7 nucleotides matching TRBD1. With V trimmed by 6 bases and J by 2 bases, 9 bases remained unmatched. The CDR3 contains 15 residues. The germline CDR1 and CDR2 sequences are SQVTM and ANQGSEA. CDR3 coding DNA: TGCAGCGTGGTTCTCTGGGACAGTAACACCGGGGAGCTGTTTTTT. Translating it yields CSVVLWDSNTGELFF.

The chain links TRBV28 to TRBJ1-2, with D perhaps TRBD1 (5 bases). The germline V gene has CDR1 MDHEN and CDR2 SYDVKM. The CDR3 is 14 residues long. The ends were cut back, 3 bases at V and 3 bases at J, with 11 bases in the middle. The CDR3 sequence is CASSLAGMDYGYTF. Here the CDR3 DNA reads TGTGCCAGCAGTTTGGCAGGGATGGACTATGGCTACACCTTC.

In its sample, this clonotype was seen once. V is TRBV9 and J is TRBJ2-3; TRBD2 might be the D (7 bases). V lost 3 bases to trimming and J lost 3 bases, with 20 bases between them. CDR1 and CDR2 (germline): SGDLS, YYNGEE. This CDR3 has 17 amino acids. In DNA form, the CDR3 reads TGTGCCAGCAGCGACTGGGACTGGCGGGGGACAACAGATACGCAGTATTTT. This translates into CASSDWDWRGTTDTQYF.

The chain employs TRBV7-6 and TRBJ1-5, with D possibly being TRBD1 (6 bases). V was clipped by 4 bases and J by 7 bases, with 14 bases between them. Germline lookup yields CDR1 SGHVS and CDR2 FNYEAQ. The CDR3 has 14 residues. The CDR3 coding sequence is TGTGCCAGCAGCTCATCGGGACATTGGCAGCCCCAGCATTTT. It is translated as CASSSSGHWQPQHF.

This clonotype has a handful of counts. This chain uses TRBV6-1 with TRBJ1-5, with a tentative D call TRBD1 (6 bases). This CDR3 region has 16 residues. Germline V gene lookup returns CDR1 MNHNS and CDR2 SASEGT. The V and J ends lost 8 bases and 6 bases respectively, with 23 bases between them. CDR3 residues: CASSADRGWGGQPQHF. CDR3 in DNA: TGTGCCAGCTCCGCGGACAGAGGGTGGGGAGGTCAGCCCCAGCATTTT.

This clonotype has just a few counts. The CDR3 nucleotides read TGTGCCAGCAGCTTAAGGAGCCCCGCCACCGGGGAGCTGTTTTTT. This gives the protein CASSLRSPATGELFF. The chain carries TRBV11-2 and TRBJ2-2; D unclear. This CDR3 contains 15 residues. Germline V gives CDR1 SGHAT, CDR2 FQNNGV. V lost 2 bases and J lost 4, with 11 bases in between.

The V call is TRBV2, the J call TRBJ2-4; 7 bases line up with TRBD1. The J call may be wrong; the DNA end is better matched by TRBJ2-7. The V gene's germline CDR1 is SNHLY and CDR2 FYNNEI. This CDR3 is 12 amino acids long. CDR3 DNA: TGTGCCAGCAGTAACAGGGGTAACGAGCAGTACTTC. Amino acids: CASSNRGNEQYF.

The V and J genes are TRBV7-2 and TRBJ2-4; D is possibly TRBD2 (7 bases). The DNA end is more similar to TRBJ2-7, so the J call may be wrong. Germline V gene sequence: CDR1 SGHTA, CDR2 FQGNSA. The CDR3 totals 17 residues. This CDR3 is CASSLQVGGATFNEQYF. The CDR3 coding sequence is TGTGCCAGCAGCTTACAGGTTGGGGGGGCGACTTTCAACGAGCAGTACTTC.

The chain uses TRBV7-9 and TRBJ1-5; D is unclear. The CDR3 runs to 14 residues. The V end was cut by 0 bases, the J end by 2 bases, with 5 bases between. The germline CDR1 and CDR2 sequences are SEHNR and FQNEAQ (reference sequence). As DNA, the CDR3 is TGTGCCAGCAGCTTAGCGCAGGGCAATCAGCCCCAGCATTTT. Residues: CASSLAQGNQPQHF.

Notes on this clonotype: At one of its ends the junction is not consistent with the germline gene, which may arise from a read error. The DNA of the CDR3 is TGTTCCAGCAGCACGAACAGGGGTTTTAGTGGCTACACCTTC. This translates into CSSSTNRGFSGYTF. The V gene is TRBV7-9, the J gene TRBJ1-2; 7 positions match TRBD1. Germline CDR1 reads SEHNR; CDR2 reads FQNEAQ (reference sequence). The CDR3 consists of 14 residues.

This clonotype appeared once. The chain joins TRBV12-3 or TRBV12-4 to TRBJ1-2; a weak D match, TRBD1 (6 bases). Trimming shortened V by 4 bases and J by 8 bases, and 20 bases separated the two germline ends. The CDR3 runs 15 residues. CDR3 protein: CASSSRTGTRGGYTF. Written as DNA, the CDR3 is TGTGCCAGCAGTTCCCGAACAGGGACCCGAGGCGGCTACACCTTC.